This TCR beta chain came from a study of blood T cell repertoires in COVID-19. About the study: In each case, the material was cDNA or gDNA derived from T cells, B-cell-depleted T cells, or PBMCs.

Authors' methods: Reference gene primer amplification yielded estimated nucleated cell counts. TCRdb keeps only in-frame clones here, not all; method: immunoSEQ multiplex PCR. Clone size and V and J calls were adopted from that table, with D and trimming inferred from the DNA. The sample lists some 370,000 clones, 80% to 85% seen once, with 5% to 6% in the top ten. The study recruited people aged roughly 18 to 100 years across some 23 US areas. Donors in Cohort 3 who had recovered were those with two negative PCRs, healthcare professional clearance, or resolution of their symptoms. The sequence came from a woman aged 45-65 years who had recovered from COVID-19. The source material was PBMCs or T cells enriched from blood (not recorded which).

The CDR3 sequence is CALGGGTPNTEAFF. DNA for the CDR3: TGTGCCCTCGGGGGGGGGACCCCGAACACTGAAGCTTTCTTT. The V call is TRBV30, the J call TRBJ1-1; D may be TRBD1 (5 bases). Germline CDR1 GTSNPN, CDR2 SVGIG (reference sequence). V was clipped by 8 bases and J by 1 base, with 17 bases between them. The length of the CDR3 is 14 residues. Variable domain in full (rest from reference TRBV30 and TRBJ1-1): SQTIHQWPATLVQPVGSPLSLECTVEGTSNPNLYWYRQAAGRGLQLLFYSVGIGQISSEVPQNLSASRPQDRQFILSSKKLLLSDSGFYLCALGGGTPNTEAFFGQGTRLTVV.